This entry describes one T cell receptor (beta chain). These data originate in a study of T cell changes during pregnancy in multiple sclerosis. Assay: immunoSEQ multiplex PCR; the TCRdb copy retains only in-frame clones and omits some. The sample shows over 50,000 clones, approximately 87% of them seen only once. V was pared by 3 bases and J by 0 bases, with 11 bases between. The CDR3 is made up of 15 amino acids. The germline CDR1 and CDR2 sequences are SGHRS and YFSETQ. Material: peripheral blood from another person, used as feeder cells. This receptor was identified in a human donor whose cells served as feeder cells for cultures in a pregnancy study. The rearrangement joins TRBV5-1 to TRBJ2-3; no firm D call. DNA for the CDR3: TGCGCCAGCAGCTCCCAGACGGTGAGCACAGATACGCAGTATTTT. Protein sequence: CASSSQTVSTDTQYF.